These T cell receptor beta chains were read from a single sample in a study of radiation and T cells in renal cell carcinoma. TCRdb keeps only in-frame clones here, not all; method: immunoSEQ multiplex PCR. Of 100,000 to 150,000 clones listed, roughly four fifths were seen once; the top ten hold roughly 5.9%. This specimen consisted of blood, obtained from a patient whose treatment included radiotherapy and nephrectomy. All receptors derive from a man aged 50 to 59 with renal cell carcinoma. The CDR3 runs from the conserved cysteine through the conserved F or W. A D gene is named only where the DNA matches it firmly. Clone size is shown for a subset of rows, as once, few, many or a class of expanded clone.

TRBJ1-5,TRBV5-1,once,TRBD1,CASRPGQDNQPQHF,TGCGCCAGCAGACCGGGACAGGATAATCAGCCCCAGCATTTT
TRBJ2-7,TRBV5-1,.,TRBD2,CASSPGLAGVLEQYF,TGCGCCAGCAGCCCCGGTCTAGCGGGAGTGCTCGAGCAGTACTTC
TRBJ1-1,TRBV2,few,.,CASSQGVMNTEAFF,TGTGCCAGCAGTCAAGGGGTCATGAACACTGAAGCTTTCTTT
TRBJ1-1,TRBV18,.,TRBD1,CASSQRTGIGEAFF,TGTGCCAGCTCACAACGGACAGGGATAGGCGAAGCTTTCTTT
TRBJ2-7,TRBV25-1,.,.,CASSEAGFSYEQYF,TGTGCCAGCAGTGAGGCAGGGTTCTCCTACGAGCAGTACTTC
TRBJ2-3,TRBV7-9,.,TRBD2,CASSFVTSGRASTDTQYF,TGTGCCAGCAGCTTCGTGACTAGCGGGAGGGCAAGCACAGATACGCAGTATTTT
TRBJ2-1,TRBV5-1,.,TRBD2,CASSARTSSNEQFF,TGCGCCAGCAGCGCTCGGACTAGTTCCAATGAGCAGTTCTTC
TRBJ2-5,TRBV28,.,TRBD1,CAIRQGGETQYF,TGTGCCATCCGACAGGGGGGAGAGACCCAGTACTTC
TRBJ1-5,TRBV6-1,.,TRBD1,CASSAGGGNQPQHF,TGTGCCAGCAGTGCAGGGGGAGGCAATCAGCCCCAGCATTTT
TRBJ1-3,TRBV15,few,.,CATRPVGSSGNTIYF,TGTGCCACAAGACCGGTTGGAAGCTCTGGAAACACCATATATTTT
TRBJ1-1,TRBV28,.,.,CATVTGMNTEAFF,TGTGCCACCGTTACAGGGATGAACACTGAAGCTTTCTTT
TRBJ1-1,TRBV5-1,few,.,CASSLSRPQNTEAFF,TGCGCCAGCAGCTTGAGTAGGCCCCAAAACACTGAAGCTTTCTTT
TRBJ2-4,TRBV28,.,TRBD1,CASSEGQLNIQYF,TGTGCCAGCAGTGAGGGACAGTTGAACATTCAGTACTTC
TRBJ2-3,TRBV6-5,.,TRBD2,CASSYSAGGTDTQYF,TGTGCCAGCAGTTACTCAGCGGGAGGCACAGATACGCAGTATTTT
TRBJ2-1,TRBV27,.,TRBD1,CASSFLQGTTYNEQFF,TGTGCCAGCAGTTTCCTACAGGGGACAACTTACAATGAGCAGTTCTTC
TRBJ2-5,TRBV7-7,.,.,CASSLSSTGQETQYF,TGTGCTAGCAGCTTATCATCGACAGGCCAAGAGACCCAGTACTTC
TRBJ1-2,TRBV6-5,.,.,CASSFAGENYGYTF,TGTGCCAGCAGTTTCGCAGGGGAAAACTATGGCTACACCTTC
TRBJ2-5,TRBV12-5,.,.,CASGLGSSGQETQYF,TGTGCTAGTGGTTTGGGTTCCTCGGGGCAAGAGACCCAGTACTTC
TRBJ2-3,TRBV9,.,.,CASSSRLDTQYF,TGTGCCAGCAGCTCACGTTTGGATACGCAGTATTTT
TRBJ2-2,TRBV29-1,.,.,CSVGAGGKAGELFF,TGCAGCGTTGGCGCCGGGGGCAAGGCCGGGGAGCTGTTTTTT
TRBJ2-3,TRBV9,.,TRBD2,CASSTGTSGSTDTQYF,TGTGCCAGCAGCACAGGGACTAGCGGGAGCACAGATACGCAGTATTTT
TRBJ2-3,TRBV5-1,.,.,CATRGGTEHTDTQYF,TGCGCCACCCGGGGGGGGACAGAACACACAGATACGCAGTATTTT
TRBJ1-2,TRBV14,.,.,CASSQANYGYTF,TGTGCCAGCAGCCAAGCTAACTATGGCTACACCTTC
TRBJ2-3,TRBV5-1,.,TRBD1,CASSSTGDRTDTQYF,TGCGCCAGCAGCTCCACAGGGGATCGCACAGATACGCAGTATTTT
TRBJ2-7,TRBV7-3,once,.,CASSPRAKPGQSPYEQYF,TGTGCCAGCAGCCCCAGAGCGAAGCCGGGCCAAAGCCCTTACGAGCAGTACTTC
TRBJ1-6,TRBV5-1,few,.,CASSPGRGPLHF,TGCGCCAGCAGCCCGGGGAGAGGACCCCTCCACTTT
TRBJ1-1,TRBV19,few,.,CASSGTVSEAFF,TGTGCCAGTAGCGGGACCGTTTCTGAAGCTTTCTTT
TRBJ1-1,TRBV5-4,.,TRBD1,CASSVGQGDRVSEAFF,TGTGCCAGCAGCGTGGGACAGGGGGATCGGGTCTCTGAAGCTTTCTTT
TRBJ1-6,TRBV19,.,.,CASSITGTRNPPLHF,TGTGCCAGTAGTATAACCGGGACCCGGAACCCACCCCTCCACTTT
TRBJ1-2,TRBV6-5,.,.,CASRSQPNYGYTF,TGTGCCAGCAGGAGTCAACCTAACTATGGCTACACCTTC
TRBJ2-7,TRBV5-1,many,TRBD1,CASRPQTGGSYEQYF,TGCGCCAGCAGGCCACAGACAGGGGGCAGCTACGAGCAGTACTTC
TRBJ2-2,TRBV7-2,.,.,CASSLYGGELFF,TGTGCCAGCAGCTTATATGGCGGGGAGCTGTTTTTT
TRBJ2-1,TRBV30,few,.,CAWTRMNNNEQFF,TGTGCCTGGACACGGATGAATAACAATGAGCAGTTCTTC
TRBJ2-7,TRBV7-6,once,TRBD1,CASSWTGGYEQYF,TGTGCCAGCAGCTGGACAGGGGGCTACGAGCAGTACTTC
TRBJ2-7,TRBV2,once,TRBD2,CASRLAGGIRGEQYF,TGTGCCAGCAGGCTAGCGGGAGGGATACGGGGCGAGCAGTACTTC
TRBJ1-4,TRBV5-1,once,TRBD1,CASSLTSGGLIEKLFF,TGCGCCAGCAGCTTGACGTCAGGGGGCCTAATTGAAAAACTGTTTTTT
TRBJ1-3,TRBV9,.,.,CASSPARGHTIYF,TGTGCCAGCAGCCCAGCACGGGGGCACACCATATATTTT
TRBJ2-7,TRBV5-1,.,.,CASSLAGVEVDEQYF,TGCGCCAGCAGCTTGGCGGGGGTGGAGGTAGACGAGCAGTACTTC
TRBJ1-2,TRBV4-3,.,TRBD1,CASSQALDRVDYGYTF,TGCGCCAGCAGCCAAGCACTAGACAGGGTCGACTATGGCTACACCTTC
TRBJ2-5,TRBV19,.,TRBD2,CASSRGRTSGAVQETQYF,TGTGCCAGTAGTAGGGGGAGGACTAGCGGGGCGGTACAAGAGACCCAGTACTTC
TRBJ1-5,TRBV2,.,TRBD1,CASSGDSSNQPQHF,TGTGCCAGCAGTGGGGACAGCTCCAATCAGCCCCAGCATTTT